This T cell receptor beta chain was profiled in a study of cytomegalovirus exposure and HLA in healthy donors. Germline CDR1 reads MNHEY; CDR2 reads SMNVEV (reference sequence). The length of the CDR3 is 15 residues. Trimming stripped 0 bases from V and 3 bases from J, with 12 bases between. Remarks on this clone: The antigen is unknown.

General study points: Three chains tied to CMV proved CMV antigen-specific in vitro. For most TCR sequences rarity was the rule, although some public TCRs occurred in many donors. Reports showed the classifier diagnosing cytomegalovirus status with high specificity and sensitivity.

Profiled with immunoSEQ multiplex PCR; TCRdb holds only in-frame clones, not every one. The sample has around 160,000 clones; less than 95% are singletons. The sample taken for sequencing was PBMCs. V gene TRBV27 combines with J gene TRBJ2-7; D gene unclear. The origin of this receptor is a woman younger than 35 in good health and CMV-seropositive. The CDR3, as DNA: TGTGCCAGCAGTTTATCGACCGGGTTAATCTACGAGCAGTACTTC. Protein: CASSLSTGLIYEQYF.